Shown below are 30 T cell receptor beta chains from a single sample sequenced in a study of graft-versus-host responses after intestinal transplantation. Profiling relied on immunoSEQ multiplex PCR, and the TCRdb table lists in-frame clones only, not all of them. The sample shows more than 65,000 clones, approximately 84% of them seen only once. Which antigens these TCRs recognize remains unknown. This material consisted of unstimulated CD4+ T cells sorted from spleen or lymph node cells, taken before transplant. All receptors come from a human donor who was the organ donor for an intestinal transplant.

The gene calls are TRBV11-2 and TRBJ1-4; 11 bases are shared with TRBD1. The germline V gene has CDR1 SGHAT and CDR2 FQNNGV. This CDR3 is built from 14 residues. V shed 4 bases, J shed 8 bases, and the junction held 3 bases outside the gene matches. CDR3 protein: CASSWGQGDEKLFF. The CDR3 nucleotides are TGTGCCAGCAGCTGGGGACAGGGGGACGAAAAACTGTTTTTT.

This chain joins TRBV6-6 and TRBJ1-5; 9 bases map to TRBD1. The germline V gene has CDR1 MNHNY and CDR2 SVGAGI (reference sequence). The junction had 5 bases not matched to a gene; V was cut back by 4 bases and J by 4 bases. The CDR3 spans 15 residues. The CDR3 nucleotides are TGTGCCAGCAGTTCCACGACAGGGGGAAATCAGCCCCAGCATTTT. This sequence encodes CASSSTTGGNQPQHF.

This clone was counted a single time. The rearrangement links TRBV27 to TRBJ1-6, with TRBD1 matching 12 bases. The CDR3 length is 18 residues. CDR1 MNHEY and CDR2 SMNVEV come from the germline V gene (reference sequence). Losses at the gene ends were 6 bases for V and 9 bases for J; bases not matched to a gene: 15. The CDR3 loop reads CASSTFRDRGRVGSPLHF. The CDR3, as DNA: TGTGCCAGCAGCACTTTCCGGGACAGGGGGCGCGTTGGTTCACCCCTCCACTTT.

This clone was seen only once. The chain carries TRBV9 and TRBJ2-7; D possibly corresponds to TRBD1 (5 bases). CDR3 size: 19 residues. V lost 3 bases and J 0 bases, leaving 25 bases between the germline ends. Germline lookup yields CDR1 SGDLS and CDR2 YYNGEE. CDR3: CASSARLQRQRGSSYEQYV. CDR3 bases: TGTGCCAGCAGCGCCCGCCTACAGAGACAGCGAGGCAGCTCCTACGAGCAGTACGTC.

The V and J genes are TRBV7-2 and TRBJ2-5; TRBD1 might be the D (6 bases). The V gene's germline CDR1 is SGHTA and CDR2 FQGNSA. This CDR3 contains 15 residues. With 0 bases removed from V and 1 base from J, the gap between germline ends came to 9 bases. The CDR3 DNA follows: TGTGCCAGCAGCTTAGCGGGGACACCCCAAGAGACCCAGTACTTC. Amino acids: CASSLAGTPQETQYF.

The gene calls are TRBV19 and TRBJ2-5; maybe TRBD1 (6 bases). V was cut by 5 bases and J by 5 bases, with 15 bases left in between. CDR1 LNHDA and CDR2 SQIVND come from the germline V gene (reference sequence). The CDR3 consists of 14 residues. In nucleotides, the CDR3 is TGTGCCAGTAGTCACCACAGGGAGCTTGAGACCCAGTACTTC. Translating gives CASSHHRELETQYF. The full variable domain, completed using reference TRBV19 and TRBJ2-5, is DGGITQSPKYLFRKEGQNVTLSCEQNLNHDAMYWYRQDPGQGLRLIYYSQIVNDFQKGDIAEGYSVSREKKESFPLTVTSAQKNPTAFYLCASSHHRELETQYFGPGTRLLVL.

The chain recombines TRBV2 with TRBJ2-3, with 7 positions matching TRBD2. The V and J ends lost 6 bases and 1 base, in that order; junction bases with no gene match: 10. The length of the CDR3 is 16 residues. Germline CDR1 SNHLY, CDR2 FYNNEI. The CDR3 coding sequence is TGTGCCAGCAGGAAGCGGCGGGGGAGTGGCACAGATACGCAGTATTTT. Translated: CASRKRRGSGTDTQYF.

The gene calls are TRBV6-4 and TRBJ2-3; maybe TRBD1 (5 bases). The V gene lost 4 bases and the J gene lost 2 bases, with 13 bases spanning the gap. This CDR3 spans 15 amino acids. Germline loops: CDR1 MRHNA, CDR2 SNTAGT. CDR3 sequence: CASSVMQGPTDTQYF. The CDR3 region has the DNA TGTGCCAGCAGTGTAATGCAGGGTCCCACAGATACGCAGTATTTT.

V and J are TRBV25-1 and TRBJ1-4; possibly TRBD1 for D (6 bases). The CDR3 length is 17 residues. The germline V gene encodes CDR1 MGHDK and CDR2 SYGVNS. V dropped 0 bases and J dropped 8 bases, with 19 bases sitting between them. The CDR3 region has the DNA TGTGCCAGCAGTGAATATGGGGGACACCCTTTGGGGGAAAAACTGTTTTTT. Protein sequence: CASSEYGGHPLGEKLFF.

Only a few counts were recorded for this clone. This chain uses TRBV15 with TRBJ2-3; 9 bases are a match to TRBD2. The CDR3 totals 15 residues. Germline V lookup: CDR1 LNHNV, CDR2 YYDKDF (reference sequence). With V trimmed by 8 bases and J by 4 bases, 10 bases remained unmatched. CDR3: CATRRGGAISDTQYF. CDR3 bases: TGTGCCACCCGTCGCGGGGGGGCCATTTCAGATACGCAGTATTTT.

The rearrangement uses TRBV27 and TRBJ1-1, with 11 nucleotides matching TRBD1. Germline lookup yields CDR1 MNHEY and CDR2 SMNVEV (reference sequence). The CDR3 is 15 residues long. Trimming took 3 bases from V and 6 from J; bases not matched to a gene: 6. The CDR3, as DNA: TGTGCCAGCAGTTTTAGGACAGGGGGCGGCTCTGAAGCTTTCTTT. Its translation is CASSFRTGGGSEAFF.

This clone was picked up one time. The DNA for the CDR3 is TGTGCCAGCAGTGATACAGGGTTCTCCTATGGCTACACCTTC. Translating it yields CASSDTGFSYGYTF. The chain couples TRBV2 to TRBJ1-2; D is perhaps TRBD1 (6 bases). This CDR3 is 14 amino acids long. The V end was cut by 3 bases, the J end by 4 bases, with 12 bases between. The germline gives CDR1 SNHLY, CDR2 FYNNEI.

This clone was recorded once. The J gene is TRBJ2-1, the V gene TRBV7-2; 10 nucleotides align to TRBD2. CDR1 is SGHTA and CDR2 is FQGNSA in the germline V gene. The V segment lost 3 bases and the J segment 9 bases; nucleotides outside the gene matches: 5. This CDR3 has 14 residues. Here the CDR3 reads CASSFAAGGREQFF. The DNA for the CDR3 is TGTGCCAGCAGCTTCGCAGCGGGGGGGCGTGAGCAGTTCTTC.

The genes are TRBV6-5 and TRBJ1-6; 8 bases fit TRBD1. Germline V gene data show CDR1 as MNHEY and CDR2 as SVGAGI. The CDR3 has 14 residues. J gave up 10 bases and V 6 bases, and 8 bases lay outside the gene matches. This CDR3 reads CASRPGQVASPLHF. The CDR3 DNA is TGTGCCAGCAGACCGGGACAGGTCGCATCACCCCTCCACTTT.

J is TRBJ2-1 and V is TRBV11-2; D call uncertain. Germline values: CDR1 SGHAT, CDR2 FQNNGV. V was trimmed by 5 bases and J by 6 bases, leaving 14 bases between them. The CDR3 runs 14 residues. CDR3 nucleotides: TGTGCCAGCAGCCCCCACCCTAGTACCAATGAGCAGTTCTTC. Translating it yields CASSPHPSTNEQFF.

V and J are TRBV27 and TRBJ2-7, with D possibly being TRBD1 (5 bases). V was trimmed by 0 bases and J by 4 bases, leaving 13 bases between them. Germline V lookup: CDR1 MNHEY, CDR2 SMNVEV (reference sequence). The CDR3 spans 15 residues. The DNA of the CDR3 is TGTGCCAGCAGTTTATCGTCTGGAAGGGGATACGAGCAGTACGTC. Amino acid sequence: CASSLSSGRGYEQYV.

This clone was observed once. The V gene is TRBV6-6, the J gene TRBJ1-6; no firm D call. The CDR3 consists of 12 residues. Trimming stripped 7 bases from V and 7 bases from J, with 8 bases between. Germline V gives CDR1 MNHNY, CDR2 SVGAGI (reference sequence). The CDR3 nucleotides are TGTGCCAGCACCTCTAGGAATTCACCCCTCCACTTT. It specifies CASTSRNSPLHF.

The rearrangement joins TRBV4-1 to TRBJ2-2; 8 bases are shared with TRBD2. Trimming removed 0 bases from V and 7 bases from J; junction bases left unmatched: 13. CDR1 and CDR2 from the germline V gene are MGHRA and YSYEKL. This CDR3 is 18 amino acids long. The DNA for the CDR3 is TGCGCCAGCAGCCAAGATCCCAGCGGGGGCCTCATAGGCGGGGAGCTGTTTTTT. Its protein product is CASSQDPSGGLIGGELFF.

The chain recombines TRBV29-1 with TRBJ1-1; D unresolved. The CDR3 contains 14 residues. Trimming pared 3 bases from V and 3 bases from J, leaving 14 bases between. Germline CDR1 is SQVTM and CDR2 is ANQGSEA. The CDR3 loop is CSVDPTGIHTEAFF. DNA for the CDR3: TGCAGCGTTGACCCGACGGGGATTCACACTGAAGCTTTCTTT.

The chain recombines TRBV6-6 with TRBJ2-7; 8 nucleotides align to TRBD1. Germline loops: CDR1 MNHNY, CDR2 SVGAGI (reference sequence). V lost 4 bases to trimming and J lost 1 base; unmatched junction nucleotides: 9. There are 16 residues in the CDR3. CDR3 in DNA: TGTGCCAGCAGTTTGGCAGGGGGCCAGTTATCCTACGAGCAGTACGTC. This sequence encodes CASSLAGGQLSYEQYV.

A note on this clone: Other DNA sequences in this sample translate to the same CDR3. DNA for the CDR3: TGTGCCAGTAGTATTACTACAACTAATGAAAAACTGTTTTTT. This translates into CASSITTTNEKLFF. V usage is TRBV19 and J usage is TRBJ1-4; D gene unclear. The germline V gene has CDR1 LNHDA and CDR2 SQIVND (reference sequence). CDR3 length: 14 residues. Trimming left V 3 bases short and J 0 bases short, with 5 bases between.

CDR3 in DNA: TGTGCCAGCAGCTTAGCGGCAGGGGCCGTTGGAAAACTGTTTTTT. Translation: CASSLAAGAVGKLFF. J is TRBJ1-4 and V is TRBV7-9; D is perhaps TRBD1 (6 bases). The CDR3 runs 15 residues. Trimming cost V 0 bases and J 10 bases, with 15 bases left between them. CDR1 and CDR2 (germline): SEHNR, FQNEAQ (reference sequence).

This CDR3 is CASSQDPLFPGYGYTF. CDR3 DNA sequence: TGTGCCAGCAGCCAAGATCCTCTGTTCCCGGGATATGGCTACACCTTC. The chain is built from TRBV14 and TRBJ1-2; D is ambiguous. The CDR3 runs 16 residues. V shed 0 bases and J shed 5 bases, with 16 bases lying between them. The V gene's germline CDR1 is SGHDN and CDR2 FVKESK. Combining the CDR3 with reference TRBV14 and TRBJ1-2 gives the whole variable domain EAGVTQFPSHSVIEKGQTVTLRCDPISGHDNLYWYRRVMGKEIKFLLHFVKESKQDESGMPNNRFLAERTGGTYSTLKVQPAELEDSGVYFCASSQDPLFPGYGYTFGSGTRLTVV.

The V gene is TRBV11-2, the J gene TRBJ2-2; D perhaps matches TRBD2 (7 bases). CDR1 is SGHAT and CDR2 is FQNNGV in the germline V gene. CDR3 length equals 15 residues. The germline V and J ends were trimmed by 5 bases and 4 bases, with 14 bases remaining between them. The DNA of the CDR3 is TGTGCCAGCAGCCCGAGGGGGGGGGCCACCGGGGAGCTGTTTTTT. Translation: CASSPRGGATGELFF.

As DNA, the CDR3 is TGCGCCAGCAGCTCGGGACTAGCGGGAGCAGGGAACACCGGGGAGCTGTTTTTT. It translates to CASSSGLAGAGNTGELFF. The gene calls are TRBV5-1 and TRBJ2-2, with 14 bases identical to TRBD2. The V and J ends lost 3 bases and 1 base, in that order; junction bases with no gene match: 5. This CDR3 has 18 amino acids. Per germline, CDR1 SGHRS and CDR2 YFSETQ.

This clone has just one count. This chain uses TRBV4-2 with TRBJ2-5, with D possibly TRBD1 on 6 matching bases. Trimming took 4 bases from V and 0 from J, leaving 15 bases between them. This CDR3 region has 16 residues. Germline V lookup: CDR1 LGHNA, CDR2 YNFKEQ. The CDR3 protein is CASSRLPGQYQETQYF. The CDR3 DNA sequence: TGTGCCAGCAGCCGCCTACCGGGACAATACCAAGAGACCCAGTACTTC.

The chain is built from TRBV15 and TRBJ2-1, with TRBD1 identical over 9 bases. V gave up 2 bases and J gave up 8 bases; unmatched junction bases: 16. The V gene's germline CDR1 is LNHNV and CDR2 YYDKDF (reference sequence). The CDR3 extends over 18 amino acids. For the CDR3, the DNA is TGTGCCACCAGCAGAAACCCGACAGGGGGTATGGAGGGGGATGAGCAGTTCTTC. Amino acids: CATSRNPTGGMEGDEQFF.

V and J are TRBV28 and TRBJ2-5; D may be TRBD2 (6 bases). Germline CDR1 MDHEN, CDR2 SYDVKM. V was clipped by 4 bases and J by 5 bases, with 17 bases between them. This CDR3 is built from 15 residues. CDR3 residues: CASSSAGPLSETQYF. The CDR3 DNA reads TGTGCCAGCAGTTCGGCGGGGCCGCTTTCCGAGACCCAGTACTTC.

The chain carries TRBV11-2 and TRBJ2-7, with 14 bases fitting TRBD2. CDR3 length equals 16 residues. The V gene end was trimmed by 0 bases and the J gene end by 4 bases; junction bases not matched to a gene: 2. Germline V lookup: CDR1 SGHAT, CDR2 FQNNGV. Here the CDR3 DNA reads TGTGCCAGCAGCTTAGAAGGGACTAGCGGGGGATACGAGCAGTACGTC. Amino acid sequence: CASSLEGTSGGYEQYV.

The rearrangement joins TRBV30 to TRBJ2-1; TRBD1 agrees at 7 bases. The V segment lost 4 bases and the J segment 7 bases; nucleotides outside the gene matches: 4. The CDR3 contains 12 residues. Germline V CDR1 and CDR2: GTSNPN, SVGIG (reference sequence). The CDR3 region is CAWTIQGNEQFF. CDR3 sequence (DNA): TGTGCCTGGACCATACAGGGGAATGAGCAGTTCTTC.